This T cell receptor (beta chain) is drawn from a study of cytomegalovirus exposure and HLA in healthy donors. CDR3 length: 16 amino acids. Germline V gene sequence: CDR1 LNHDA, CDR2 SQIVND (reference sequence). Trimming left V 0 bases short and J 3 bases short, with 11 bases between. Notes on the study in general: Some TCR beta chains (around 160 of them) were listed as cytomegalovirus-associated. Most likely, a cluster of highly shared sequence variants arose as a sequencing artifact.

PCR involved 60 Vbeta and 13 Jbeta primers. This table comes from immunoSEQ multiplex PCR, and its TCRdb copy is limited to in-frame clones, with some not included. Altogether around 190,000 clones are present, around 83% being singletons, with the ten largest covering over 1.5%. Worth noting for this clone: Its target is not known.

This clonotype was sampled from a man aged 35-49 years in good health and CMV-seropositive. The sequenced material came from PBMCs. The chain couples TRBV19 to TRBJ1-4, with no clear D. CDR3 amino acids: CASSIDWARANEKLFF. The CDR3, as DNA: TGTGCCAGTAGTATAGATTGGGCCCGAGCTAATGAAAAACTGTTTTTT. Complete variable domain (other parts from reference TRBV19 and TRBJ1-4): DGGITQSPKYLFRKEGQNVTLSCEQNLNHDAMYWYRQDPGQGLRLIYYSQIVNDFQKGDIAEGYSVSREKKESFPLTVTSAQKNPTAFYLCASSIDWARANEKLFFGSGTQLSVL.